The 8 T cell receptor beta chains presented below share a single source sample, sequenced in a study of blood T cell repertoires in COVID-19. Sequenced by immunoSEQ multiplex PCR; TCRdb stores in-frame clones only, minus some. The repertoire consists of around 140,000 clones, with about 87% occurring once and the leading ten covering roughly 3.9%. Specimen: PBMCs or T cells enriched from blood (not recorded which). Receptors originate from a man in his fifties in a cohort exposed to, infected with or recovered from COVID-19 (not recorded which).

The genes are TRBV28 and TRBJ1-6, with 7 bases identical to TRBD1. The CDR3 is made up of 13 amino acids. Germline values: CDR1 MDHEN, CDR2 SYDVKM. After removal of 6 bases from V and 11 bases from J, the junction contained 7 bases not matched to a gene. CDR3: CASSLQGRAPLHF. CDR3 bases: TGTGCCAGCAGCCTACAGGGGCGGGCACCCCTCCACTTT.

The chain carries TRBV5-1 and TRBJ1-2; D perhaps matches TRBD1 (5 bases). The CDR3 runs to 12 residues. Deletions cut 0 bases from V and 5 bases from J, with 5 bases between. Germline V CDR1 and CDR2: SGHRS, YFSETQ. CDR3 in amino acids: CASSLEGYGYTF. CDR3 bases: TGCGCCAGCAGCTTGGAGGGGTATGGCTACACCTTC.

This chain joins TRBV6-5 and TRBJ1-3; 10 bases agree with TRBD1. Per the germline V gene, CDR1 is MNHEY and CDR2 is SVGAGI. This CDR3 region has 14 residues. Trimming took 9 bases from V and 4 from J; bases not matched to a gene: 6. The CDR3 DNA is TGTGCCAGTGACGGGGGACAGGGGGGAAACACCATATATTTT. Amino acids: CASDGGQGGNTIYF.

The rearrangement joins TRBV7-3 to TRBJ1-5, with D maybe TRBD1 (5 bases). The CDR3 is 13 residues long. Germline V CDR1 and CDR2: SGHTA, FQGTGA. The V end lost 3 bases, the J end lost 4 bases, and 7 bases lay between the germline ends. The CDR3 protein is CASSFGGNQPQHF. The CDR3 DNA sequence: TGTGCCAGCAGCTTTGGGGGGAATCAGCCCCAGCATTTT.

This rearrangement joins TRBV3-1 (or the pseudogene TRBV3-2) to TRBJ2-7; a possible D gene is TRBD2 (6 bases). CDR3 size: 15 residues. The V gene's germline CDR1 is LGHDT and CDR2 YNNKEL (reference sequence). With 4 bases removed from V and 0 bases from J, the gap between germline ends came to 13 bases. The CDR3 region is CASSLFSGPSYEQYF. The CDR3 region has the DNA TGTGCCAGCAGCCTTTTTAGCGGACCCTCCTACGAGCAGTACTTC.

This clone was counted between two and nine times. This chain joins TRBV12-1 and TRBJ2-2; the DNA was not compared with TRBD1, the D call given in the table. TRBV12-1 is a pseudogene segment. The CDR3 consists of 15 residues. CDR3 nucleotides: TGTGCCAGCAGCTTTCGTCAGGTTCACACCGGGGAGCTGTTTTTT. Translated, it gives CASSFRQVHTGELFF.

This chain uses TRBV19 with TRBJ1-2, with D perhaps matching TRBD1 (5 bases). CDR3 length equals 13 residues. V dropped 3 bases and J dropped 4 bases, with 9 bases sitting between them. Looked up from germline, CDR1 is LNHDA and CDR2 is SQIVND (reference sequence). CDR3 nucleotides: TGTGCCAGTAGTATGGCAGGGTCCTATGGCTACACCTTC. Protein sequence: CASSMAGSYGYTF.

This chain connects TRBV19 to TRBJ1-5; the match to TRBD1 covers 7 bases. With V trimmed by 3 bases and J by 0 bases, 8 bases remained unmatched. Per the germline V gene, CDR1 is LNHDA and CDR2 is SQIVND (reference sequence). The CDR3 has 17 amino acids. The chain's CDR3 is CASSMGWTGISNQPQHF. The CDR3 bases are TGTGCCAGTAGTATGGGATGGACAGGCATTAGCAATCAGCCCCAGCATTTT.